One and the same sample provided the 26 T cell receptor beta chains below, sequenced in a study of early T cells in non-severe SARS-CoV-2 infection. TCRdb independently ran MiXCR on the 5' RACE reads; one entry per CDR3 protein. The table lists more than 55,000 distinct CDR3 sequences, 4.6% of them singletons. This specimen consisted of whole blood, obtained at baseline. The receptors originated from an adult who was a healthcare worker with PCR-confirmed SARS-CoV-2 infection or an uninfected control (not recorded which). The donor label of this sample is uncertain.

This clonotype was recorded many times. The chain is built from TRBV7-8 and TRBJ1-5; D perhaps matches TRBD1 (5 bases). The germline CDR1 and CDR2 sequences are SGHVS and FQNEAQ. The CDR3 sequence is 17 residues long. Trimming removed 0 bases at V and 4 bases at J, with 16 bases between. The CDR3 DNA reads as TGTGCCAGCAGCTTAGCGTCGGCAGGGACCCATAATCAGCCCCAGCATTTT. Its translation: CASSLASAGTHNQPQHF.

This clonotype was observed a few times. The chain uses TRBV5-6 and TRBJ2-2; D is perhaps TRBD1 (8 bases). The CDR3 has 16 residues. Trimming stripped 3 bases from V and 5 bases from J, with 17 bases between. CDR1 and CDR2 from the germline V gene are SGHDT and YYEEEE. CDR3 nucleotides: TGTGCCAGCAGCTCCCAAGACAGGGGAGGGACCGGGGAGCTGTTTTTT. Encoded protein: CASSSQDRGGTGELFF.

This clonotype showed up many times. This sequence joins TRBV6-6 and TRBJ2-6; perhaps TRBD2 as D (5 bases). V was trimmed by 6 bases and J by 0 bases, leaving 12 bases between them. Germline V gene data show CDR1 as MNHNY and CDR2 as SVGAGI (reference sequence). The CDR3 covers 16 residues. In nucleotides, the CDR3 is TGTGCCAGCAGACTCTATGACTACTCTGGGGCCAACGTCCTGACTTTC. Translating gives CASRLYDYSGANVLTF.

There are many counts of this clonotype. This chain uses TRBV20-1 with TRBJ1-5; 9 nucleotides line up with TRBD1. The CDR3 spans 13 residues. The V gene end was trimmed by 7 bases and the J gene end by 7 bases; junction bases not matched to a gene: 8. The V gene's germline CDR1 is DFQATT and CDR2 SNEGSKA (reference sequence). The CDR3 protein is CSVSSGQGQPQHF. CDR3 nucleotide sequence: TGCAGTGTCAGCTCCGGACAGGGGCAGCCCCAGCATTTT.

In its sample, this clonotype was seen many times. The rearrangement uses TRBV20-1 and TRBJ2-7; the D is unclear. From germline, CDR1 is DFQATT and CDR2 SNEGSKA (reference sequence). V gave up 2 bases and J gave up 2 bases, with 7 bases separating them. The CDR3 contains 12 residues. For the CDR3, the DNA is TGCAGTGCTAGACGCGGACCCTACGAGCAGTACTTC. It codes for CSARRGPYEQYF.

This clonotype has ten or more counts. The chain recombines TRBV7-9 with TRBJ2-5; D unresolved. Germline V gene data show CDR1 as SEHNR and CDR2 as FQNEAQ (reference sequence). V shed 0 bases and J shed 2 bases, with 7 bases lying between them. The CDR3 is 14 amino acids. CDR3 loop: CASSLAVQQETQYF. DNA of the CDR3: TGTGCCAGCAGCTTAGCGGTGCAGCAAGAGACCCAGTACTTC. Looking up the rest from reference TRBV7-9 and TRBJ2-5 gives the full variable domain: DTGVSQNPRHKITKRGQNVTFRCDPISEHNRLYWYRQTLGQGPEFLTYFQNEAQLEKSRLLSDRFSAERPKGSFSTLEIQRTEQGDSAMYLCASSLAVQQETQYFGPGTRLLVL.

The rearrangement uses TRBV10-2 and TRBJ1-1; TRBD1 is a possible D gene (5 bases). This CDR3 comprises 17 residues. Trimming shortened V by 7 bases and J by 0 bases, and 21 bases separated the two germline ends. The germline V gene has CDR1 WSHSY and CDR2 SAAADI. CDR3 coding DNA: TGCGCCAGCATTCGCGGGACGGGCACTCGAATGAACACTGAAGCTTTCTTT. Residues: CASIRGTGTRMNTEAFF.

This clonotype was seen many times. The chain is built from TRBV10-1 and TRBJ1-3; no reliable D call. CDR1 and CDR2 (germline): WNHNN, SYGVQD (reference sequence). There are 15 residues in the CDR3. V lost 2 bases and J 0 bases, leaving 8 bases between the germline ends. The CDR3 DNA reads TGCGCCAGCAGTGAGGAAGGTTTCTCTGGAAACACCATATATTTT. Translated, it gives CASSEEGFSGNTIYF.

This clonotype showed up just a few times. J is TRBJ2-5 and V is TRBV7-3; 7 bases align to TRBD1. Germline assignment: CDR1 SGHTA and CDR2 FQGTGA. CDR3 size: 15 residues. The J segment lost 1 base and the V segment lost 0 bases, leaving 2 bases of the junction unmatched. The CDR3 DNA sequence: TGTGCCAGCAGCTTAACGAGGGACAGCCAAGAGACCCAGTACTTC. The encoded protein is CASSLTRDSQETQYF.

This clonotype was found many times. This rearrangement joins TRBV6-5 to TRBJ1-6, with a weak D call TRBD1 (6 bases). This CDR3 has 16 residues. The V gene lost 1 base and the J gene lost 8 bases, with 15 bases spanning the gap. The germline V gene has CDR1 MNHEY and CDR2 SVGAGI. The CDR3 DNA sequence: TGTGCCAGCAGTTACTTTGGACAGCTTTTAGATTCACCCCTCCACTTT. Protein: CASSYFGQLLDSPLHF.

This clonotype rates as medium-sized. The chain couples TRBV6-5 to TRBJ1-2, with D hard to call. V gave up 2 bases and J gave up 0 bases, with 10 bases separating them. Per the germline V gene, CDR1 is MNHEY and CDR2 is SVGAGI. The CDR3 contains 15 residues. CDR3 region: CASSYGAGANYGYTF. CDR3 DNA sequence: TGTGCCAGCAGTTACGGCGCAGGAGCTAACTATGGCTACACCTTC.

The V and J genes are TRBV11-2 and TRBJ2-1, with 8 bases aligning to TRBD2. This CDR3 has 16 amino acids. Germline-derived CDR1 and CDR2 are SGHAT and FQNNGV. With 5 bases clipped from V and 5 bases from J, the junction kept 11 bases outside the gene matches. CDR3 residues: CASSRATGGPNNEQFF. DNA of the CDR3: TGTGCCAGCAGCCGAGCCACGGGGGGGCCGAACAATGAGCAGTTCTTC.

This clonotype was recorded at least ten times. The chain couples TRBV11-2 to TRBJ1-1; D is unresolved. Per the germline V gene, CDR1 is SGHAT and CDR2 is FQNNGV. The V end lost 0 bases, the J end lost 2 bases, and 10 bases lay between the germline ends. The CDR3 runs to 15 residues. In nucleotides, the CDR3 is TGTGCCAGCAGCTTAGAGGTCGGGAGAAACACTGAAGCTTTCTTT. Its protein product is CASSLEVGRNTEAFF.

The rearrangement joins TRBV11-2 to TRBJ2-5; D may be TRBD1 (6 bases). In germline, CDR1 is SGHAT, CDR2 FQNNGV. This CDR3 comprises 14 residues. With 1 base removed from V and 2 bases from J, the gap between germline ends came to 8 bases. CDR3 amino acids: CASSLVQGQETQYF. The CDR3 nucleotides read TGTGCCAGCAGCTTAGTACAGGGACAAGAGACCCAGTACTTC.

This clonotype has at least ten counts. V gene TRBV11-2 combines with J gene TRBJ2-3; D unresolved. The CDR3 sequence is 16 residues long. Trimming stripped 0 bases from V and 3 bases from J, with 13 bases between. Germline CDR1 and CDR2: SGHAT and FQNNGV. The CDR3 protein is CASSLEASQWTDTQYF. CDR3 DNA: TGTGCCAGCAGCTTAGAGGCGTCCCAATGGACAGATACGCAGTATTTT.

Concerning this clonotype: This may be a read error, as it is one base from a much larger clone. The chain carries TRBV6-6 and TRBJ2-3; 9 bases match TRBD1. The CDR3 consists of 14 residues. CDR1 is MNHNY, CDR2 SVGAGI, per germline (reference sequence). After removal of 8 bases from V and 2 bases from J, the junction contained 5 bases not matched to a gene. The CDR3 region is CASGSQGATDTQYF. CDR3 in DNA: TGTGCCAGCGGATCACAGGGGGCCACAGATACGCAGTATTTT.

This clonotype was seen many times. The rearrangement uses TRBV20-1 and TRBJ1-5; D is uncertain. This CDR3 comprises 15 residues. Germline values: CDR1 DFQATT, CDR2 SNEGSKA (reference sequence). Trimming removed 0 bases at V and 4 bases at J, with 13 bases between. In DNA, the CDR3 is TGCAGTGCTAGAGATGGTGGGAGGCTTAATCAGCCCCAGCATTTT. Amino acid sequence: CSARDGGRLNQPQHF.

This clonotype has a handful of counts. The V call is TRBV12-3 or TRBV12-4, the J call TRBJ1-2; a possible D gene is TRBD1 (5 bases). Trimming cost V 1 base and J 4 bases, with 10 bases left between them. The CDR3 contains 14 residues. CDR3 residues: CASSLGRDVYGYTF. CDR3 nucleotides: TGTGCCAGCAGTTTAGGCCGGGACGTCTATGGCTACACCTTC.

This clonotype occurred many times. This chain uses TRBV7-2 with TRBJ1-5; weak D call: TRBD1 (6 bases). V lost 8 bases, J lost 3 bases, and 11 bases lay in between. Germline CDR1 reads SGHTA; CDR2 reads FQGNSA. This CDR3 spans 13 amino acids. For the CDR3, the DNA is TGTGCCAGCGGACAGACATACAATCAGCCCCAGCATTTT. Amino acids: CASGQTYNQPQHF.

Ten or more counts support this clonotype. The rearrangement uses TRBV11-3 and TRBJ2-2; D perhaps matches TRBD1 (6 bases). Trimming removed 5 bases at V and 1 base at J, with 17 bases between. The CDR3 is 17 residues long. Germline CDR1 SGHNT, CDR2 YENEEA. CDR3: CASSPIRGQRNTGELFF. CDR3 in DNA: TGTGCCAGCAGCCCAATCAGGGGCCAAAGGAACACCGGGGAGCTGTTTTTT.

This clonotype was counted at least ten times. The rearrangement joins TRBV18 to TRBJ2-7; 9 nucleotides match TRBD1. CDR1 and CDR2 from the germline V gene are KGHSH and LQKENI. Trimming took 8 bases from V and 5 from J; bases not matched to a gene: 1. The CDR3 runs to 11 residues. As DNA, the CDR3 is TGTGCCAGCGGGGACAGGGACGAGCAGTACTTC. It encodes CASGDRDEQYF. The full variable domain, its missing parts supplied by reference TRBV18 and TRBJ2-7, is NAGVMQNPRHLVRRRGQEARLRCSPMKGHSHVYWYRQLPEEGLKFMVYLQKENIIDESGMPKERFSAEFPKEGPSILRIQQVVRGDSAAYFCASGDRDEQYFGPGTRLTVT.

This clonotype was found many times. J is TRBJ2-1 and V is TRBV10-3, with D unclear. This CDR3 has 12 amino acids. Trimming took 0 bases from V and 6 from J, leaving 3 bases between them. Germline-derived CDR1 and CDR2 are ENHRY and SYGVKD. In nucleotides, the CDR3 is TGTGCCATCAGTGAGTCAAGCAATGAGCAGTTCTTC. It yields the protein CAISESSNEQFF.

The chain links TRBV15 to TRBJ2-1; D tentatively fits TRBD1 or TRBD2 (5 bases each). The V gene lost 9 bases and the J gene lost 7 bases, with 19 bases spanning the gap. In germline, CDR1 is LNHNV, CDR2 YYDKDF (reference sequence). The CDR3 runs to 14 residues. In DNA form, the CDR3 reads TGTGCCACTCAGGGACGTTCCGTGGGGAATGAGCAGTTCTTC. It specifies CATQGRSVGNEQFF.

The DNA of the CDR3 is TGTGCCAGCAGGGGACAGGGCCTCACCGGGGAGCTGTTTTTT. Translated, it gives CASRGQGLTGELFF. V gene TRBV6-5 combines with J gene TRBJ2-2, with TRBD1 matching over 9 bases. The CDR3 runs 14 residues. The V segment lost 6 bases and the J segment 4 bases; nucleotides outside the gene matches: 3. The germline CDR1 and CDR2 sequences are MNHEY and SVGAGI.

This chain joins TRBV11-3 and TRBJ2-5; the match to TRBD1 covers 8 bases. The CDR3 extends over 16 amino acids. The germline gives CDR1 SGHNT, CDR2 YENEEA. Losses at the gene ends were 1 base for V and 3 bases for J; bases not matched to a gene: 7. DNA for the CDR3: TGTGCCAGCAGCTTAGGGCGACAGGGGCGTAAAGAGACCCAGTACTTC. As protein: CASSLGRQGRKETQYF.

Note on this clonotype: A much larger clone sits a single nucleotide away, making a read error possible. Likely a read error: the CDR3 ends without its conserved phenylalanine or tryptophan. V and J are TRBV20-1 and TRBJ1-1; tentative D call: TRBD1 (5 bases). The CDR3 sequence is 13 residues long. CDR1 DFQATT and CDR2 SNEGSKA come from the germline V gene (reference sequence). The V and J ends lost 4 bases and 1 base respectively, with 10 bases between them. CDR3 sequence reads: CSATSGGNTEAFY. The DNA for the CDR3 is TGCAGTGCTACGTCCGGGGGGAACACTGAAGCTTTCTAT.